Listed here are 19 T cell receptor beta chains from one sample, sequenced in a study of blood T cell repertoires in COVID-19 (dated by TCRdb to 2018 to 2020). Libraries were built with the immunoSEQ multiplex PCR assay. TCRdb mirrors the immuneACCESS table, restricted to in-frame sequences. Some clones are absent from its copies; in checked studies, under half trace to an unresolved V gene, and the reason for the others is unknown. This sample holds about 380,000 clones; 85% were observed only once. Roughly 3.9% of the sample belongs to the ten largest clones. The sample comprised peripheral blood. The receptors shown here come from a woman between 18 and 30 years old with acute or convalescent COVID-19.

J is TRBJ2-7 and V is TRBV28, with TRBD2 matching over 13 bases. V trimming: 6 bases; J trimming: 5 bases; junction bases outside the gene matches: 13. In germline, CDR1 is MDHEN, CDR2 SYDVKM. This CDR3 spans 17 amino acids. This chain's CDR3 is CASSPGLAGEFGDEQYF. The CDR3 bases are TGTGCCAGCAGCCCAGGACTAGCGGGAGAGTTCGGGGACGAGCAGTACTTC.

This rearrangement joins TRBV7-3 to TRBJ2-1; D gene ambiguous. Germline CDR1 and CDR2: SGHTA and FQGTGA. This CDR3 is 14 amino acids long. Between the trimmed V and J ends, which lost 5 bases and 7 bases, there was a span of 15 bases. The CDR3 DNA follows: TGTGCCAGCAGCATTAAGCCAAGTTATAATGAGCAGTTCTTC. Amino acid sequence: CASSIKPSYNEQFF.

This clone was observed a handful of times. The chain uses TRBV6-1 and TRBJ2-3; 11 bases fit TRBD2. The CDR3 spans 17 residues. CDR1 and CDR2 from the germline V gene are MNHNS and SASEGT. V was pared by 2 bases and J by 6 bases, with 10 bases of the junction left unmatched. CDR3 coding DNA: TGTGCCAGCAGTGAACTAGCGGGGGGACCCACATCGGATACGCAGTATTTT. Translated, it gives CASSELAGGPTSDTQYF.

V and J are TRBV5-1 and TRBJ1-1; maybe TRBD1 (5 bases). CDR3 size: 16 residues. The ends were cut back, 4 bases at V and 0 bases at J, with 16 bases in the middle. Per the germline V gene, CDR1 is SGHRS and CDR2 is YFSETQ. Here the CDR3 DNA reads TGCGCCAGCAGCCCGCATCTTTGGGGCATGAACACTGAAGCTTTCTTT. It codes for CASSPHLWGMNTEAFF.

The chain uses TRBV13 and TRBJ1-5, with 7 bases matching TRBD1. This CDR3 region has 16 residues. The germline gives CDR1 PRHDT, CDR2 FYEKMQ (reference sequence). V lost 2 bases and J lost 6; bases outside the gene matches: 10. CDR3 region: CASSLTQGVVGQPQHF. CDR3 nucleotides: TGTGCCAGCAGCTTAACCCAGGGGGTGGTCGGTCAGCCCCAGCATTTT.

The chain has TRBV5-1 and TRBJ1-1, with D possibly being TRBD1 (6 bases). Trimming left V 0 bases short and J 4 bases short, with 10 bases between. The germline gives CDR1 SGHRS, CDR2 YFSETQ. The CDR3 length is 14 residues. The CDR3 sequence: CASSLGGQTTEAFF. The DNA for the CDR3 is TGCGCCAGCAGCTTGGGTGGACAGACCACTGAAGCTTTCTTT.

The genes are TRBV5-6 and TRBJ1-4; D might be TRBD1 (5 bases). The ends were cut back, 4 bases at V and 0 bases at J, with 13 bases in the middle. The CDR3 sequence is 16 residues long. CDR1 and CDR2 (germline): SGHDT, YYEEEE. The CDR3 reads CASSLIGHTTNEKLFF. As DNA, the CDR3 is TGTGCCAGCAGCCTCATCGGACACACAACTAATGAAAAACTGTTTTTT.

The chain couples TRBV23-1 to TRBJ1-5, with D perhaps matching TRBD1 (5 bases). TRBV23-1 is filed as an ORF, its function uncertain. V was shortened by 5 bases and J by 6 bases, with 14 bases between the two germline ends. The CDR3 totals 14 residues. CDR3 in DNA: TGCGCCAGCAGTTCAGGGAGGCACAGTCAGCCCCAGCATTTT. Amino acids: CASSSGRHSQPQHF.

The V and J genes are TRBV20-1 and TRBJ2-2; 7 nucleotides match TRBD2. CDR3 length: 14 residues. With 3 bases clipped from V and 4 bases from J, the junction kept 5 bases outside the gene matches. CDR1 DFQATT and CDR2 SNEGSKA come from the germline V gene (reference sequence). For the CDR3, the DNA is TGCAGTGCTAGTTCTAGCGGCGGCACCGGGGAGCTGTTTTTT. Translation: CSASSSGGTGELFF.

This clone appeared once. The chain carries TRBV28 and TRBJ1-5; D is unresolved. The germline V gene encodes CDR1 MDHEN and CDR2 SYDVKM. The V end lost 6 bases, the J end lost 3 bases, and 15 bases lay between the germline ends. CDR3 size: 15 residues. CDR3 sequence: CASSERQVPNQPQHF. In nucleotides, the CDR3 is TGTGCCAGCAGCGAACGCCAGGTTCCCAATCAGCCCCAGCATTTT.

The genes are TRBV28 and TRBJ1-2; tentatively, D is TRBD1 (6 bases). The CDR3 has 12 residues. Germline V gene sequence: CDR1 MDHEN, CDR2 SYDVKM. V was shortened by 6 bases and J by 7 bases, with 12 bases between the two germline ends. Here the CDR3 DNA reads TGTGCCAGCAGCGGGAGGGGGTTTGGCTACACCTTC. This encodes CASSGRGFGYTF.

The chain carries TRBV21-1 and TRBJ2-1; the table's D call of TRBD2 was not tested on the DNA. TRBV21-1 represents a pseudogene. The CDR3 has 15 amino acids. The CDR3 DNA follows: TGTGCCAGCAGCAAAGAGAGCGGGAGGGTCCATGAGCAGTTCTTC. Translation gives CASSKESGRVHEQFF.

This sequence joins TRBV7-3 and TRBJ2-2, with 7 bases lining up with TRBD1. CDR1 and CDR2 (germline): SGHTA, FQGTGA. The CDR3 is 17 amino acids. V dropped 0 bases and J dropped 6; count of bases not matched to a gene: 10. The DNA of the CDR3 is TGTGCCAGCAGCTTAACAGGGGGCTACTATCTTCCCGGGGAGCTGTTTTTT. Its protein is CASSLTGGYYLPGELFF.

The V and J genes are TRBV6-1 and TRBJ2-2; 9 nucleotides agree with TRBD2. V lost 2 bases and J lost 7; bases outside the gene matches: 8. Germline CDR1 and CDR2: MNHNS and SASEGT. The CDR3 loop spans 16 amino acids. The CDR3 nucleotides read TGTGCCAGCAGTGAACAAAGCGGGGGGATAGGCGGGGAGCTGTTTTTT. Residues: CASSEQSGGIGGELFF.

In regard to this clone: Other nucleotide sequences from this sample produce the same CDR3. The rearrangement joins TRBV5-4 to TRBJ2-4, with TRBD1 matching 7 bases. CDR1 and CDR2 from the germline V gene are SGHNT and YYREEE (reference sequence). CDR3 length equals 13 residues. Unmatched junction bases numbered 2, after V lost 3 bases and J lost 5 bases. In DNA form, the CDR3 reads TGTGCCAGCAGCTCCGGACAGGAAAACATTCAGTACTTC. It encodes CASSSGQENIQYF.

This rearrangement joins TRBV9 to TRBJ2-3, with TRBD2 as a possible D gene (5 bases). The ends were cut back, 3 bases at V and 5 bases at J, with 13 bases in the middle. Germline lookup yields CDR1 SGDLS and CDR2 YYNGEE. The CDR3 extends over 14 amino acids. The CDR3 protein is CASSGDGLEDTQYF. DNA for the CDR3: TGTGCCAGCAGCGGCGACGGACTCGAAGATACGCAGTATTTT.

This chain connects TRBV6-1 to TRBJ2-1, with a possible D match to TRBD2 (5 bases). The germline CDR1 and CDR2 sequences are MNHNS and SASEGT. The CDR3 covers 13 residues. V was clipped by 0 bases and J by 7 bases, with 7 bases between them. DNA for the CDR3: TGTGCCAGCAGTGAAGCGGGGAGTAATGAGCAGTTCTTC. Amino acid sequence: CASSEAGSNEQFF.

J is TRBJ2-7 and V is TRBV5-5; D is possibly TRBD2 (6 bases). The V gene lost 2 bases and the J gene lost 6 bases, with 12 bases spanning the gap. The V gene's germline CDR1 is SGHKS and CDR2 YYEKEE (reference sequence). The CDR3 runs 13 residues. Here the CDR3 reads CASSFIGGGEQYF. In DNA, the CDR3 is TGTGCCAGCAGCTTCATCGGGGGAGGCGAGCAGTACTTC.

This chain links TRBV28 with TRBJ2-7, with 7 bases fitting TRBD2. This CDR3 comprises 15 residues. The germline CDR1 and CDR2 sequences are MDHEN and SYDVKM. The V gene end was trimmed by 7 bases and the J gene end by 2 bases; junction bases not matched to a gene: 11. The DNA of the CDR3 is TGTGCCAGCACCCCGGGGGGATCGTTCCCCTACGAGCAGTACTTC. Protein: CASTPGGSFPYEQYF.